The T cell receptor beta chain described here comes from a study of T cell changes during pregnancy in multiple sclerosis. CDR3 length: 14 residues. The ends were cut back, 3 bases at V and 0 bases at J, with 9 bases in the middle. CDR1 is KGHSH and CDR2 is LQKENI in the germline V gene. TCRdb keeps only in-frame clones here, not all; method: immunoSEQ multiplex PCR. Of more than 65,000 clones listed, more than 85% are singletons. The chain couples TRBV18 to TRBJ2-7, with no clear D. The source of this sequence is a female donor with multiple sclerosis, enrolled in a pregnancy study. The sequenced sample was peripheral blood, obtained in the first trimester of pregnancy. CDR3 region: CASSPNPSSYEQYF. As DNA, the CDR3 is TGTGCCAGCTCACCTAATCCCAGCTCCTACGAGCAGTACTTC.